The next 21 T cell receptor beta chains were all read from a single sample in a study of T cells in Graves' hyperthyroidism and ophthalmopathy. RNA transcripts were the template for amplifying TCR beta CDR3 regions. HTBI primers were employed in a first-round RT-PCR of the TCR CDR3. TCRdb used MiXCR to reprocess the multiplex PCR reads, holding one entry per CDR3 protein. The table lists roughly 750,000 distinct CDR3 sequences, roughly 17% of them singletons, with roughly 8% in the top ten. The sequencing sample was made of blood. Every receptor here comes from a man younger than 35 with Graves' hyperthyroidism.

This clonotype showed up many times. J is TRBJ2-1 and V is TRBV27; 9 bases map to TRBD2. Trimming took 2 bases from V and 8 from J; bases not matched to a gene: 13. Germline values: CDR1 MNHEY, CDR2 SMNVEV (reference sequence). The CDR3 sequence is 17 residues long. CDR3: CASSLAPSGNLGHEQFF. CDR3 bases: TGTGCCAGCAGTTTAGCTCCTAGCGGGAACCTGGGCCATGAGCAGTTCTTC.

This clonotype was recorded many times. This chain joins TRBV9 and TRBJ1-5; D might be TRBD1 (6 bases). The germline CDR1 and CDR2 sequences are SGDLS and YYNGEE. The CDR3 sequence is 15 residues long. Deletions cut 0 bases from V and 5 bases from J, with 12 bases between. CDR3 in amino acids: CASSVAPGVDQPQHF. CDR3 DNA sequence: TGTGCCAGCAGCGTAGCCCCAGGGGTCGATCAGCCCCAGCATTTT.

Ten or more counts support this clonotype. This chain joins TRBV7-3 and TRBJ2-5; the D is unclear. Germline CDR1 reads SGHTA; CDR2 reads FQGTGA. V gave up 1 base and J gave up 2 bases, with 11 bases separating them. The CDR3 covers 15 residues. The CDR3 spells CASSLMGSEQETQYF. In DNA, the CDR3 is TGTGCCAGCAGCTTAATGGGCAGCGAACAAGAGACCCAGTACTTC.

A few counts support this clonotype. The chain combines TRBV4-1 with TRBJ2-7, with TRBD1 matching over 8 bases. Germline CDR1 and CDR2: MGHRA and YSYEKL. The CDR3 spans 14 residues. With V trimmed by 1 base and J by 2 bases, 1 base remained unmatched. The CDR3 DNA reads TGCGCCAGCAGCCAAGGGGGACAGGCCTACGAGCAGTACTTC. This gives the protein CASSQGGQAYEQYF.

The J gene is TRBJ2-1, the V gene TRBV12-3 or TRBV12-4; 11 nucleotides agree with TRBD2. The CDR3 has 19 amino acids. With 4 bases clipped from V and 0 bases from J, the junction kept 11 bases outside the gene matches. The CDR3 DNA follows: TGTGCCAGCAGTTGGTCGGGACTAGCGGCTCCGAGCTCCTACAATGAGCAGTTCTTC. Protein product: CASSWSGLAAPSSYNEQFF.

V and J are TRBV29-1 and TRBJ1-1, with D tentatively TRBD1 (6 bases). The germline CDR1 and CDR2 sequences are SQVTM and ANQGSEA. Deletions cut 4 bases from V and 10 bases from J, with 13 bases between. This CDR3 spans 11 amino acids. The CDR3 here is CSVASQGGAFF. Here the CDR3 DNA reads TGCAGCGTTGCGTCCCAAGGGGGAGCTTTCTTT.

In this sample, this clonotype turned up a few times. This sequence joins TRBV24-1 and TRBJ2-5; no firm D call. Germline values: CDR1 KGHDR, CDR2 SFDVKD. V dropped 7 bases and J dropped 0 bases, with 11 bases sitting between them. The CDR3 is 14 residues long. CDR3 region: CATSGTGYQETQYF. Written as DNA, the CDR3 is TGTGCCACCAGCGGAACTGGCTACCAAGAGACCCAGTACTTC.

This clonotype was seen only once. The gene calls are TRBV5-8 and TRBJ2-5; D may match TRBD1 or TRBD2 (6 bases each). The CDR3 loop spans 14 amino acids. From germline, CDR1 is SGHTS and CDR2 YDEGEE. V was trimmed by 4 bases and J by 6 bases, leaving 16 bases between them. The CDR3 loop reads CASSLAGGQKTQYF. In nucleotides, the CDR3 is TGTGCCAGCAGCCTGGCCGGGGGACAAAAGACCCAGTACTTC.

This clonotype was seen ten or more times. The chain links TRBV27 to TRBJ2-2, with D unresolved. The V gene lost 4 bases and the J gene lost 10 bases, with 16 bases spanning the gap. The CDR3 is made up of 14 amino acids. Germline lookup yields CDR1 MNHEY and CDR2 SMNVEV (reference sequence). CDR3 in DNA: TGTGCCAGCAGTTCTGGCGTTGGAAGGGAGGAGCTGTTTTTT. This translates into CASSSGVGREELFF.

This clonotype was counted a few times. The chain is built from TRBV27 and TRBJ1-5, with a tentative D call TRBD1 (6 bases). Deletions cut 3 bases from V and 0 bases from J, with 15 bases between. Germline V gene sequence: CDR1 MNHEY, CDR2 SMNVEV (reference sequence). CDR3 length equals 17 residues. The CDR3 nucleotides are TGTGCCAGCAGTTTGAGGCCAGGGACATATAGCAATCAGCCCCAGCATTTT. Amino acid sequence: CASSLRPGTYSNQPQHF.

This clonotype has just a few counts. The chain recombines TRBV7-2 with TRBJ1-3; the D is unclear. Germline lookup yields CDR1 SGHTA and CDR2 FQGNSA. V gave up 6 bases and J gave up 7 bases, with 7 bases separating them. CDR3 length: 11 residues. This CDR3 is CASSERNTIYF. The CDR3 bases are TGTGCCAGCAGTGAGAGGAACACCATATATTTT.

The chain has TRBV18 and TRBJ1-3; D unresolved. The germline CDR1 and CDR2 sequences are KGHSH and LQKENI. The CDR3 has 16 amino acids. The V end was cut by 4 bases, the J end by 0 bases, with 13 bases between. The CDR3 loop is CASSRQEGTSGNTIYF. CDR3 coding DNA: TGTGCCAGCTCACGGCAGGAGGGAACCTCTGGAAACACCATATATTTT.

In its sample, this clonotype was seen many times. This rearrangement joins TRBV20-1 to TRBJ1-2; 8 bases line up with TRBD1. The germline CDR1 and CDR2 sequences are DFQATT and SNEGSKA (reference sequence). The CDR3 totals 13 residues. The CDR3 DNA reads as TGCAGCGCGGGCCAGGGGGCGGGTTATGGCTACACCTTC. It is translated as CSAGQGAGYGYTF.

This clonotype has ten or more counts. This chain uses TRBV28 with TRBJ1-2; D unclear. Trimming removed 3 bases at V and 8 bases at J, with 13 bases between. This CDR3 has 13 residues. Per germline, CDR1 MDHEN and CDR2 SYDVKM. CDR3 sequence: CASSFSVARGYTF. The CDR3 DNA follows: TGTGCCAGCAGTTTTTCGGTGGCGCGGGGCTACACCTTC.

This clonotype appeared a few times. The V call is TRBV28, the J call TRBJ2-5; D might be TRBD1 or TRBD2, each matching 6 bases. This CDR3 is 15 amino acids long. The V gene's germline CDR1 is MDHEN and CDR2 SYDVKM. Deletions cut 5 bases from V and 7 bases from J, with 20 bases between. The CDR3 DNA follows: TGTGCCAGCAGTGAGACAGGACGTGCGGGGTGGACCCAGTACTTC. Amino acid sequence: CASSETGRAGWTQYF.

The chain employs TRBV20-1 and TRBJ2-1, with TRBD2 matching 7 bases. Losses at the gene ends were 2 bases for V and 9 bases for J; bases not matched to a gene: 10. The germline V gene has CDR1 DFQATT and CDR2 SNEGSKA (reference sequence). The length of the CDR3 is 14 residues. CDR3 residues: CSARPGTTTSEQFF. The CDR3 nucleotides are TGCAGTGCTAGACCCGGGACTACCACTAGTGAGCAGTTCTTC.

There are a few counts of this clonotype. The chain's CDR3 is CASSPKRTGGYEQYF. The CDR3 DNA follows: TGCGCCAGCAGCCCGAAACGGACAGGGGGCTACGAGCAGTACTTC. The chain uses TRBV4-1 and TRBJ2-7; the match to TRBD1 covers 10 bases. CDR3 length equals 15 residues. The germline gives CDR1 MGHRA, CDR2 YSYEKL. V shed 4 bases, J shed 3 bases, and the junction held 6 bases outside the gene matches.

Of note for this clonotype: One junction end does not reproduce the germline sequence, and a read error may be involved. The chain links TRBV7-2 to TRBJ2-7; 7 nucleotides match TRBD1. This CDR3 contains 16 residues. Germline CDR1 reads SGHTA; CDR2 reads FQGNSA. Here the CDR3 reads CASSSDRERVSYELYF. The CDR3 nucleotides are TGTGCCAGCAGCTCCGACAGGGAAAGGGTTTCCTACGAGCTGTACTTC.

This clonotype was counted many times. In DNA, the CDR3 is TGTGCCAGCAGTCGTAGCGGGACCTATTGGGAGCAGTACTTC. Translated: CASSRSGTYWEQYF. V gene TRBV28 combines with J gene TRBJ2-7, with 8 bases fitting TRBD2. Germline CDR1 and CDR2: MDHEN and SYDVKM. The V segment lost 5 bases and the J segment 7 bases; nucleotides outside the gene matches: 10. This CDR3 has 14 residues.

This clonotype was seen a few times. This CDR3 reads CSVEGGRREQFF. The CDR3 DNA reads as TGCAGCGTTGAGGGGGGGCGTCGGGAGCAGTTCTTC. The J gene is TRBJ2-1, the V gene TRBV29-1; D is possibly TRBD2 (7 bases). Germline CDR1 and CDR2: SQVTM and ANQGSEA. The CDR3 length is 12 residues. V gave up 3 bases and J gave up 10 bases, with 13 bases separating them.

This clonotype has a count of ten or more. The chain links TRBV28 to TRBJ1-2; 8 bases are shared with TRBD1. The J segment lost 6 bases and the V segment lost 8 bases, leaving 8 bases of the junction unmatched. Looked up from germline, CDR1 is MDHEN and CDR2 is SYDVKM. The CDR3 has 13 amino acids. The CDR3, as DNA: TGTGCCAGCCACACAGGGGGTGTCCATGGCTACACCTTC. Residues: CASHTGGVHGYTF.